A single sample is the source of the 31 T cell receptor beta chains below, sequenced in a study of shared clonotypes between healthy human individuals. Repertoires were generated with immunoSEQ multiplex PCR, while TCRdb's copy carries only in-frame clones and drops some. This table holds about 2 million clones, 95% found once. The sample consisted of naive CD4+ T cells sorted from blood. Subset noted: CD45RA+ positively selected. These receptors all come from a man between 18 and 35 years old in good health.

J is TRBJ2-2 and V is TRBV28; no reliable D call. Germline CDR1 is MDHEN and CDR2 is SYDVKM. Trimming took off 6 bases at V and 5 bases at J, with 4 bases between the two ends. The CDR3 totals 11 residues. This CDR3 reads CASRFTGELFF. The CDR3 coding sequence is TGTGCCAGCAGATTTACCGGGGAGCTGTTTTTT.

The rearrangement links TRBV5-4 to TRBJ1-1; 7 bases fit TRBD1. Unmatched junction bases numbered 17, after V lost 4 bases and J lost 5 bases. The CDR3 has 17 residues. The germline V gene encodes CDR1 SGHNT and CDR2 YYREEE (reference sequence). The CDR3 sequence is CASSIPGQDWWETEAFF. CDR3 DNA sequence: TGTGCCAGCAGCATTCCTGGACAGGATTGGTGGGAAACTGAAGCTTTCTTT.

The genes are TRBV9 and TRBJ2-3; either TRBD1 or TRBD2 may supply D (5 bases each). The CDR3 runs to 15 residues. Germline lookup yields CDR1 SGDLS and CDR2 YYNGEE. The ends were cut back, 2 bases at V and 10 bases at J, with 20 bases in the middle. Here the CDR3 reads CASSVSSGTFSAQYF. CDR3 DNA: TGTGCCAGCAGCGTTTCCTCAGGGACGTTTAGCGCGCAGTATTTT.

The J gene is TRBJ2-7, the V gene TRBV2, with 11 nucleotides matching TRBD2. Germline trimming cut 6 bases from V and 6 bases from J; bases unmatched to any gene: 10. CDR1 and CDR2 from the germline V gene are SNHLY and FYNNEI. The CDR3 consists of 15 residues. The CDR3 coding sequence is TGTGCCAGCAGCGATAGCGGGGGGGCGGGTGTCGAGCAGTACTTC. It yields the protein CASSDSGGAGVEQYF. Full variable domain (remainder filled in from reference TRBV2 and TRBJ2-7): EPEVTQTPSHQVTQMGQEVILRCVPISNHLYFYWYRQILGQKVEFLVSFYNNEISEKSEIFDDQFSVERPDGSNFTLKIRSTKLEDSAMYFCASSDSGGAGVEQYFGPGTRLTVT.

This clone was detected once. The chain carries TRBV2 and TRBJ2-5, with 7 nucleotides matching TRBD2. The germline gives CDR1 SNHLY, CDR2 FYNNEI. After removal of 4 bases from V and 0 bases from J, the junction contained 8 bases not matched to a gene. The CDR3 is made up of 16 amino acids. This CDR3 is CASSAPSGPYQETQYF. CDR3 nucleotide sequence: TGTGCCAGCAGTGCCCCTAGCGGACCGTACCAAGAGACCCAGTACTTC. The full variable domain, in which reference TRBV2 and TRBJ2-5 provide the parts outside the CDR3, is EPEVTQTPSHQVTQMGQEVILRCVPISNHLYFYWYRQILGQKVEFLVSFYNNEISEKSEIFDDQFSVERPDGSNFTLKIRSTKLEDSAMYFCASSAPSGPYQETQYFGPGTRLLVL.

Concerning this clone: Additional DNA sequences in this sample encode the identical CDR3. The V and J genes are TRBV18 and TRBJ1-3; D is unresolved. Trimming took 0 bases from V and 3 from J, leaving 9 bases between them. The CDR3 totals 15 residues. CDR1 is KGHSH and CDR2 is LQKENI in the germline V gene. The CDR3: CASSPPGVSGNTIYF. The CDR3 bases are TGTGCCAGCTCACCACCCGGCGTAAGTGGAAACACCATATATTTT.

The rearrangement links TRBV5-6 to TRBJ2-6; 11 bases align to TRBD1. Germline trimming cut 4 bases from V and 0 bases from J; bases unmatched to any gene: 3. The CDR3 is made up of 17 amino acids. Germline values: CDR1 SGHDT, CDR2 YYEEEE. For the CDR3, the DNA is TGTGCCAGCAGCCGGGACAGGGGGACCTCTGGGGCCAACGTCCTGACTTTC. It is translated as CASSRDRGTSGANVLTF.

The genes are TRBV28 and TRBJ2-3; either TRBD1 or TRBD2 may supply D (5 bases each). Deletions cut 7 bases from V and 3 bases from J, with 17 bases between. The CDR3 sequence is 15 residues long. The germline V gene has CDR1 MDHEN and CDR2 SYDVKM. The CDR3 loop is CASIDGHPGTDTQYF. Here the CDR3 DNA reads TGTGCCAGCATTGACGGACACCCGGGAACAGATACGCAGTATTTT.

The chain uses TRBV19 and TRBJ2-7; TRBD1 aligns across 7 bases. The CDR3 extends over 12 amino acids. V shed 10 bases, J shed 4 bases, and the junction held 7 bases outside the gene matches. CDR1 is LNHDA, CDR2 SQIVND, per germline (reference sequence). The CDR3, as DNA: TGTGCCACTTCGGGACAGCTTTACGAGCAGTACTTC. This gives the protein CATSGQLYEQYF.

CDR3 bases: TGTGCCAGCAGTGACGGGACAGGAGCCTATGGCTACACCTTC. It is translated as CASSDGTGAYGYTF. The chain joins TRBV6-5 to TRBJ1-2; TRBD1 aligns across 8 bases. The germline CDR1 and CDR2 sequences are MNHEY and SVGAGI. Unmatched junction bases numbered 6, after V lost 5 bases and J lost 4 bases. The CDR3 consists of 14 residues.

This chain links TRBV6-1 with TRBJ1-3, with 7 nucleotides matching TRBD1. CDR3 size: 14 residues. Unmatched junction bases numbered 6, after V lost 6 bases and J lost 4 bases. Germline V gives CDR1 MNHNS, CDR2 SASEGT. Here the CDR3 reads CASREQGSGNTIYF. For the CDR3, the DNA is TGTGCCAGCAGGGAACAGGGGAGCGGAAACACCATATATTTT.

About this clone itself: The sample has other DNA sequences that encode this CDR3 too. This chain connects TRBV5-1 to TRBJ2-5, with D unclear. CDR1 is SGHRS, CDR2 YFSETQ, per germline. There are 12 residues in the CDR3. Trimming cost V 1 base and J 5 bases, with 6 bases left between them. The DNA of the CDR3 is TGCGCCAGCAGCTTGCCTAGGGAGACCCAGTACTTC. It yields the protein CASSLPRETQYF. Supplemented by reference TRBV5-1 and TRBJ2-5, the full variable domain reads KAGVTQTPRYLIKTRGQQVTLSCSPISGHRSVSWYQQTPGQGLQFLFEYFSETQRNKGNFPGRFSGRQFSNSRSEMNVSTLELGDSALYLCASSLPRETQYFGPGTRLLVL.

The J gene is TRBJ2-3, the V gene TRBV5-1; 8 positions agree with TRBD2. Germline V gene data show CDR1 as SGHRS and CDR2 as YFSETQ. This CDR3 is 15 amino acids long. V was pared by 3 bases and J by 6 bases, with 9 bases of the junction left unmatched. The CDR3 spells CASSSAGSGGDTQYF. The CDR3 DNA follows: TGCGCCAGCAGCTCGGCGGGCAGCGGGGGCGATACGCAGTATTTT.

The CDR3 here is CASSSSPENLAKNIQYF. CDR3 nucleotide sequence: TGTGCCAGCAGCTCCTCACCCGAAAACCTAGCCAAAAACATTCAGTACTTC. This chain uses TRBV5-4 with TRBJ2-4; D is unresolved. CDR3 length: 17 residues. V was shortened by 3 bases and J by 0 bases, with 16 bases between the two germline ends. Germline V gene data show CDR1 as SGHNT and CDR2 as YYREEE (reference sequence).

The chain has TRBV10-3 and TRBJ2-1; D is perhaps TRBD1 or TRBD2 (5 bases each). V was shortened by 3 bases and J by 11 bases, with 8 bases between the two germline ends. This CDR3 contains 11 residues. Germline V gene data show CDR1 as ENHRY and CDR2 as SYGVKD. The CDR3 spells CAISEMGQQFF. As DNA, the CDR3 is TGTGCCATCAGTGAAATGGGACAGCAGTTCTTC.

V is TRBV4-1 and J is TRBJ2-7; tentatively, D is TRBD1 or TRBD2 (6 bases each). Looked up from germline, CDR1 is MGHRA and CDR2 is YSYEKL. This CDR3 has 16 amino acids. Trimming removed 0 bases at V and 7 bases at J, with 19 bases between. The CDR3 here is CASSQEGGTVISEQYF. CDR3 bases: TGCGCCAGCAGCCAAGAAGGGGGGACGGTGATTTCGGAGCAGTACTTC.

CDR3 region: CASRKRETALNEQYF. The CDR3 bases are TGTGCCAGCAGGAAACGGGAAACTGCATTAAACGAGCAGTACTTC. This chain links TRBV6-5 with TRBJ2-7; a possible D gene is TRBD2 (5 bases). The CDR3 contains 15 residues. With 6 bases removed from V and 5 bases from J, the gap between germline ends came to 20 bases. CDR1 is MNHEY, CDR2 SVGAGI, per germline.

The chain links TRBV5-1 to TRBJ1-5; 7 bases agree with TRBD1. Germline CDR1 is SGHRS and CDR2 is YFSETQ. The CDR3 extends over 15 amino acids. The V gene end was trimmed by 4 bases and the J gene end by 4 bases; junction bases not matched to a gene: 8. The CDR3 bases are TGCGCCAGCAGCCCGACAGGGTTTGGGAATCAGCCCCAGCATTTT. The encoded protein is CASSPTGFGNQPQHF.

With regard to this clone: Other DNA sequences in this specimen translate into the identical CDR3. J is TRBJ2-7 and V is TRBV6-5, with 10 bases identical to TRBD2. The CDR3 has 12 amino acids. V was clipped by 5 bases and J by 6 bases; unmatched bases: 1. Germline V gene data show CDR1 as MNHEY and CDR2 as SVGAGI. The CDR3 DNA follows: TGTGCCAGCAGTAGGACTAGCGGCGAGCAGTACTTC. It translates to CASSRTSGEQYF.

The chain recombines TRBV7-2 with TRBJ2-3; the D is unclear. CDR3 length: 14 amino acids. V was shortened by 1 base and J by 8 bases, with 13 bases between the two germline ends. From germline, CDR1 is SGHTA and CDR2 FQGNSA. The CDR3 DNA reads as TGTGCCAGCAGCTTAGAGTACCTACCCCGTACGCAGTATTTT. Residues: CASSLEYLPRTQYF.

V gene TRBV6-1 combines with J gene TRBJ2-2, with a tentative D call TRBD1 (6 bases). The length of the CDR3 is 13 residues. The germline CDR1 and CDR2 sequences are MNHNS and SASEGT. V lost 6 bases, J lost 6 bases, and 11 bases lay in between. The CDR3 loop is CASRHRESGELFF. The CDR3 DNA is TGTGCCAGCAGACACAGGGAATCCGGGGAGCTGTTTTTT.

The chain employs TRBV4-2 and TRBJ2-1; the D is unclear. V dropped 1 base and J dropped 5 bases, with 9 bases sitting between them. CDR1 and CDR2 (germline): LGHNA, YNFKEQ. This CDR3 is 14 amino acids long. CDR3 coding DNA: TGTGCCAGCAGCCAAGTGGGTTTTAACAATGAGCAGTTCTTC. This codes for CASSQVGFNNEQFF.

V and J are TRBV11-2 and TRBJ2-5; 10 nucleotides agree with TRBD1. The CDR3 is 15 amino acids. J was trimmed by 2 bases and V by 5 bases; bases with no gene match: 5. CDR1 is SGHAT, CDR2 FQNNGV, per germline. CDR3 coding DNA: TGTGCCAGCAGCCTCCTGGGACAGGGGCAAGAGACCCAGTACTTC. Translation gives CASSLLGQGQETQYF.

Comments on this clone: In the same sample, other DNA sequences code for this CDR3. V is TRBV6-6 and J is TRBJ2-7; TRBD1 might be the D (6 bases). Germline CDR1 is MNHNY and CDR2 is SVGAGI (reference sequence). This CDR3 region has 11 residues. V shed 7 bases and J shed 4 bases, with 8 bases lying between them. The CDR3 loop is CASTQGYEQYF. The CDR3 bases are TGTGCCAGCACCCAGGGGTACGAGCAGTACTTC.

This sequence joins TRBV6-4 and TRBJ2-2, with D unclear. Trimming stripped 3 bases from V and 1 base from J, with 6 bases between. Germline V gene sequence: CDR1 MRHNA, CDR2 SNTAGT. The CDR3 is 14 amino acids. The DNA for the CDR3 is TGTGCCAGCAGTGAAGAGCGGAACACCGGGGAGCTGTTTTTT. This translates into CASSEERNTGELFF.

The chain employs TRBV28 and TRBJ1-4, with no clear D. Trimming removed 5 bases from V and 10 bases from J, with 5 bases in between. Germline CDR1 and CDR2: MDHEN and SYDVKM. This CDR3 has 10 residues. CDR3 nucleotides: TGTGCCAGCAGTAAGGGAAAACTGTTTTTT. Translated: CASSKGKLFF.

CDR3 amino acids: CASRGQGMSYGYTF. The CDR3 nucleotides are TGCGCCAGCAGGGGACAGGGGATGTCCTATGGCTACACCTTC. J is TRBJ1-2 and V is TRBV10-2; 10 positions agree with TRBD1. The CDR3 has 14 amino acids. Germline CDR1 reads WSHSY; CDR2 reads SAAADI. V shed 6 bases, J shed 4 bases, and the junction held 5 bases outside the gene matches.

J is TRBJ1-2 and V is TRBV30; possible D gene TRBD1, 5 bases. The germline CDR1 and CDR2 sequences are GTSNPN and SVGIG (reference sequence). This CDR3 comprises 13 residues. Deletions cut 2 bases from V and 8 bases from J, with 15 bases between. The chain's CDR3 is CAWSPQQGSGYTF. CDR3 coding DNA: TGTGCCTGGAGTCCTCAGCAGGGTAGCGGCTACACCTTC.

This clone was counted between two and nine times. The gene calls are TRBV7-9 and TRBJ2-5; 7 nucleotides match TRBD2. The CDR3 consists of 15 residues. The junction had 6 bases not matched to a gene; V was cut back by 2 bases and J by 3 bases. Germline lookup yields CDR1 SEHNR and CDR2 FQNEAQ (reference sequence). The CDR3 DNA reads as TGTGCCAGCAGCTTACTCGCGGGAGTAAAAGAGACCCAGTACTTC. Its translation: CASSLLAGVKETQYF.

Comment on this clone: Other nucleotide sequences from this sample produce the same CDR3. The chain has TRBV7-2 and TRBJ1-5, with D unresolved. The germline CDR1 and CDR2 sequences are SGHTA and FQGNSA. The CDR3 extends over 12 amino acids. V gave up 1 base and J gave up 10 bases, with 8 bases separating them. The CDR3 bases are TGTGCCAGCAGCTTAGAAGGTCGTCCCCAGCATTTT. It encodes CASSLEGRPQHF.

The CDR3 loop is CASSLGLDRENTEAFF. The DNA of the CDR3 is TGTGCCAGCAGTTTGGGACTCGACAGGGAGAACACTGAAGCTTTCTTT. The chain joins TRBV28 to TRBJ1-1; TRBD1 aligns across 7 bases. Germline V gives CDR1 MDHEN, CDR2 SYDVKM. V lost 3 bases and J lost 1; bases outside the gene matches: 8. The CDR3 has 16 amino acids.